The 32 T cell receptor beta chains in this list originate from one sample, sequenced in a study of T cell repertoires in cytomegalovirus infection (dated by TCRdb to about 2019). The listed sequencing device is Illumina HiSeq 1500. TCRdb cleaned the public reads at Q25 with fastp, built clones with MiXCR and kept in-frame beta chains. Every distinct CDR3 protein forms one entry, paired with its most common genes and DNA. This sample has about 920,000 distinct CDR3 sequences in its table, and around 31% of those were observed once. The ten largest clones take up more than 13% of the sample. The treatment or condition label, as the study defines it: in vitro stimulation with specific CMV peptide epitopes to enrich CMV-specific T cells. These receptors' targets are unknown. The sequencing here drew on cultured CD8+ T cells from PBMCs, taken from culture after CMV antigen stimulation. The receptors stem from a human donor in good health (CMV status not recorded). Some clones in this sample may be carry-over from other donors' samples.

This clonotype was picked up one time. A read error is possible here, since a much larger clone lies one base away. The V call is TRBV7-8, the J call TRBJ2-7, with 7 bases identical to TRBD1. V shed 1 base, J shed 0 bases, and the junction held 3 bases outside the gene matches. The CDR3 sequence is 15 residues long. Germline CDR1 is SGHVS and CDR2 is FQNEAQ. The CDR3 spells CASSLEGAGSYEQYF. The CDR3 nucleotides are TGTGCCAGCAGCTTAGAGGGGGCAGGCTCCTACGAGCAGTACTTC. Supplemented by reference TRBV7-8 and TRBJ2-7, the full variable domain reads GAGVSQSPRYKVAKRGQDVALRCDPISGHVSLFWYQQALGQGPEFLTYFQNEAQLDKSGLPSDRFFAERPEGSVSTLKIQRTQQEDSAVYLCASSLEGAGSYEQYFGPGTRLTVT.

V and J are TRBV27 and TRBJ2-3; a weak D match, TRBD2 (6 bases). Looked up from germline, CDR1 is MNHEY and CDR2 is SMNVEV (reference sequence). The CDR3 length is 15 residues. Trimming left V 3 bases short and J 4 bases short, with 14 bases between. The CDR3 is CASSFFPGGADTQYF. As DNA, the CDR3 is TGTGCCAGCAGTTTTTTCCCCGGGGGTGCAGATACGCAGTATTTT.

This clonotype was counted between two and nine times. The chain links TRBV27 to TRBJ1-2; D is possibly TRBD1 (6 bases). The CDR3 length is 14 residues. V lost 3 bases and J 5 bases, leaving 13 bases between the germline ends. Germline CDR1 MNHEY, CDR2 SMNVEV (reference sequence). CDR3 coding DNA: TGTGCCAGCAGTTTTGGGGGCACTCAGTATGGCTACACCTTC. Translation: CASSFGGTQYGYTF.

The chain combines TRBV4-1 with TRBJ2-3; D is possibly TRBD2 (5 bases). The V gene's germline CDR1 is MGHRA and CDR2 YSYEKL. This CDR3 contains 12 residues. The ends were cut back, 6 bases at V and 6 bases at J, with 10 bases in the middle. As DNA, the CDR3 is TGCGCCAGCAGTCGGACGGGGGATACGCAGTATTTT. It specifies CASSRTGDTQYF.

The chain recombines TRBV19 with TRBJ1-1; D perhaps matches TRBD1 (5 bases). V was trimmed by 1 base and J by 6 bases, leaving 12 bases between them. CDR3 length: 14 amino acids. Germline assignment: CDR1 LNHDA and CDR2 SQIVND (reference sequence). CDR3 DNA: TGTGCCAGTAGTATAGGAGCAGGGCTCGCTGAAGCTTTCTTT. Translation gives CASSIGAGLAEAFF.

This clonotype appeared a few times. CDR3: CASSIGGLIYNEQFF. CDR3 coding DNA: TGTGCCAGTAGTATAGGGGGGCTGATCTACAATGAGCAGTTCTTC. V and J are TRBV19 and TRBJ2-1, with a possible D match to TRBD1 (6 bases). From germline, CDR1 is LNHDA and CDR2 SQIVND (reference sequence). This CDR3 is built from 15 residues. V gave up 1 base and J gave up 3 bases, with 10 bases separating them.

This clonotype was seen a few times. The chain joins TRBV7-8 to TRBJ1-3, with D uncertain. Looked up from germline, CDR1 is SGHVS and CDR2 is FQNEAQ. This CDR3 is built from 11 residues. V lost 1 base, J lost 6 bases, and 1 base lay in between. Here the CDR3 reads CASSLENTIYF. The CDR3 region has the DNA TGTGCCAGCAGCTTAGAAAACACCATATATTTT. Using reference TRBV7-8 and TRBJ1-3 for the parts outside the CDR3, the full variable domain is GAGVSQSPRYKVAKRGQDVALRCDPISGHVSLFWYQQALGQGPEFLTYFQNEAQLDKSGLPSDRFFAERPEGSVSTLKIQRTQQEDSAVYLCASSLENTIYFGEGSWLTVV.

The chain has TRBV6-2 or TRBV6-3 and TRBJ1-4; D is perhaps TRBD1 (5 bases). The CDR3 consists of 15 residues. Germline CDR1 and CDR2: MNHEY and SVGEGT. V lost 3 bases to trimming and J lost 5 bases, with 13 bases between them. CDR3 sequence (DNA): TGTGCCAGCAGTTATATCCGGACAAGAAATGAAAAACTGTTTTTT. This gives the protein CASSYIRTRNEKLFF.

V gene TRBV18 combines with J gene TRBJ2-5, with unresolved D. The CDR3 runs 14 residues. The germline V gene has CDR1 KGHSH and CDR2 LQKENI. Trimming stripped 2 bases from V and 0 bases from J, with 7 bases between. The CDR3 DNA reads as TGTGCCAGCTCACCAGAAACGTACCAAGAGACCCAGTACTTC. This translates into CASSPETYQETQYF.

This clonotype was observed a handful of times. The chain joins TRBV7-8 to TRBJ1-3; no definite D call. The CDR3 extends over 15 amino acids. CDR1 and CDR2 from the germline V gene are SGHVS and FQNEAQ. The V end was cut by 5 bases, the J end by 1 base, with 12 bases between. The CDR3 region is CASSPFVVSGNTIYF. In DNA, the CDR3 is TGTGCCAGCAGCCCCTTTGTGGTATCTGGAAACACCATATATTTT. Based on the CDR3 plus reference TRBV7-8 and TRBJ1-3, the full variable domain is GAGVSQSPRYKVAKRGQDVALRCDPISGHVSLFWYQQALGQGPEFLTYFQNEAQLDKSGLPSDRFFAERPEGSVSTLKIQRTQQEDSAVYLCASSPFVVSGNTIYFGEGSWLTVV.

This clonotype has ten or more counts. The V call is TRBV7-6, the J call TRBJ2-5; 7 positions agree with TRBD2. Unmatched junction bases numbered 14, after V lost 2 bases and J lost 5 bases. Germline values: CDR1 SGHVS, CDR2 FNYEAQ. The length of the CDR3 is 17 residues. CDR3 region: CASSLRTAGEEWETQYF. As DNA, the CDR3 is TGTGCCAGCAGCTTAAGGACGGCGGGGGAGGAATGGGAGACCCAGTACTTC.

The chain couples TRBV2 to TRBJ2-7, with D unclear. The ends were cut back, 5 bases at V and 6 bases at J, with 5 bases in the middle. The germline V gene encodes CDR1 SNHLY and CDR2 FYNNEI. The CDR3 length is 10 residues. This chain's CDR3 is CASSLFEQYF. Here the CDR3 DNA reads TGTGCCAGCAGTCTATTCGAGCAGTACTTC.

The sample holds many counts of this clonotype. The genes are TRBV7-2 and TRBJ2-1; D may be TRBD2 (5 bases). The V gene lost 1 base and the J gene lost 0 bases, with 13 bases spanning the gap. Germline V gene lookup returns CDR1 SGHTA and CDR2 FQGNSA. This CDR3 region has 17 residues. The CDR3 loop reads CASSLVGAAGSYNEQFF. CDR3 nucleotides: TGTGCCAGCAGCTTAGTGGGAGCAGCAGGCTCCTACAATGAGCAGTTCTTC.

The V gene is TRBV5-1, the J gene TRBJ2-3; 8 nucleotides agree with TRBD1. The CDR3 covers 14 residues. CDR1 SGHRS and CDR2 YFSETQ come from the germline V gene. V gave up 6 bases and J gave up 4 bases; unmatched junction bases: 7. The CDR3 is CASMTGDGADTQYF. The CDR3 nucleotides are TGCGCCAGCATGACAGGGGACGGAGCAGATACGCAGTATTTT.

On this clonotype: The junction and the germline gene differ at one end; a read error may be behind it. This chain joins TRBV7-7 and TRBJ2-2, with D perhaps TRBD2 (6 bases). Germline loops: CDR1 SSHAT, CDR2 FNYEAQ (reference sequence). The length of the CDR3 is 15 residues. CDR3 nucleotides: TGTGCTAGCAGCCCGGAGGGGATCTACACCGGGGAGCTGTTTTTT. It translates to CASSPEGIYTGELFF. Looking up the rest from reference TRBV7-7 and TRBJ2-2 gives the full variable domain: GAGVSQSPRYKVTKRGQDVTLRCDPISSHATLYWYQQALGQGPEFLTYFNYEAQPDKSGLPSDRFSAERPEGSISTLTIQRTEQRDSAMYRCASSPEGIYTGELFFGEGSRLTVL.

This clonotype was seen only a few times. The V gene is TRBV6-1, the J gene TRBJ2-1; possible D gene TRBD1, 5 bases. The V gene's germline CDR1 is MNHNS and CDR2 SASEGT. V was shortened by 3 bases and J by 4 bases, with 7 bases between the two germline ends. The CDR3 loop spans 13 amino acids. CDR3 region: CASSDNRYNEQFF. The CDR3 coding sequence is TGTGCCAGCAGTGACAACAGGTACAATGAGCAGTTCTTC.

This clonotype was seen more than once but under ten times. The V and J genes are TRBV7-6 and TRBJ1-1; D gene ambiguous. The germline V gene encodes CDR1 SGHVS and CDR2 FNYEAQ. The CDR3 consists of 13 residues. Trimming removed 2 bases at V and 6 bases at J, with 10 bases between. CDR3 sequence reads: CASSLLGFPEAFF. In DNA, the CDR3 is TGTGCCAGCAGCTTATTAGGGTTCCCTGAAGCTTTCTTT. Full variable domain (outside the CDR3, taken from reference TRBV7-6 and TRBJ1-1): GAGVSQSPRYKVTKRGQDVALRCDPISGHVSLYWYRQALGQGPEFLTYFNYEAQQDKSGLPNDRFSAERPEGSISTLTIQRTEQRDSAMYRCASSLLGFPEAFFGQGTRLTVV.

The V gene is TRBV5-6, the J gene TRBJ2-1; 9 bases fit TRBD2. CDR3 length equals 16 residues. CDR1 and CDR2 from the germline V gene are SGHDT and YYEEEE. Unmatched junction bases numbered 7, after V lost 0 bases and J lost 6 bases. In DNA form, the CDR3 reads TGTGCCAGCAGCTTGGTTTGGCTAGCGGGACCCAATGAGCAGTTCTTC. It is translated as CASSLVWLAGPNEQFF.

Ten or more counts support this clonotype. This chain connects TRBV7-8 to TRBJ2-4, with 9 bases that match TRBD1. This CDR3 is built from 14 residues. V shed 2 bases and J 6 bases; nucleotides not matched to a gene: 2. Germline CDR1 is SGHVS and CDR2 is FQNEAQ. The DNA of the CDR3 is TGTGCCAGCAGCTTAACAGGGGGCGTAAACATTCAGTACTTC. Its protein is CASSLTGGVNIQYF.

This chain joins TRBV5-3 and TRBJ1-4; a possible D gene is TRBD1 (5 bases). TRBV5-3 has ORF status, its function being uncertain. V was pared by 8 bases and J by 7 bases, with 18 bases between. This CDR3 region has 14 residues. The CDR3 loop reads CASSRNGGGEKLFF. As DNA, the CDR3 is TGTGCCAGCAGCAGGAATGGGGGAGGTGAAAAACTGTTTTTT.

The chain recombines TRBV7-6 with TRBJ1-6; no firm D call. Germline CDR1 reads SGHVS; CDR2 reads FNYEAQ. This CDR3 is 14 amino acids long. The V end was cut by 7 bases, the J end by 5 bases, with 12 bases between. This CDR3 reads CASKAGNHNSPLHF. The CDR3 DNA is TGTGCCAGCAAGGCCGGCAACCATAATTCACCCCTCCACTTT.

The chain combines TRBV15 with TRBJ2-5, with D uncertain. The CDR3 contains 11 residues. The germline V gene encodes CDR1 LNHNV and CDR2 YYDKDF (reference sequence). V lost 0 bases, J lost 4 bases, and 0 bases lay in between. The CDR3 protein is CATSREETQYF. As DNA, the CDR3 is TGTGCCACCAGCAGAGAAGAGACCCAGTACTTC.

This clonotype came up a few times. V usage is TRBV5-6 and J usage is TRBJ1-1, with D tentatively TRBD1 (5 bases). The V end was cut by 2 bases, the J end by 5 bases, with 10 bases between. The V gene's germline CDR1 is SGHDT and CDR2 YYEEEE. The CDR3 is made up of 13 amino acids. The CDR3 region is CASSFRRGTEAFF. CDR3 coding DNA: TGTGCCAGCAGCTTTAGGCGGGGGACTGAAGCTTTCTTT.

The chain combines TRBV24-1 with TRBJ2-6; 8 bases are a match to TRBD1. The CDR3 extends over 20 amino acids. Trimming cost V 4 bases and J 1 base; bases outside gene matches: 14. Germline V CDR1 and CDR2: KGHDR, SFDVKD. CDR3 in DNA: TGTGCCACCAGTGACCCCGACAGGGGTGTGGAACAATCTGGGGCCAACGTCCTGACTTTC. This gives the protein CATSDPDRGVEQSGANVLTF.

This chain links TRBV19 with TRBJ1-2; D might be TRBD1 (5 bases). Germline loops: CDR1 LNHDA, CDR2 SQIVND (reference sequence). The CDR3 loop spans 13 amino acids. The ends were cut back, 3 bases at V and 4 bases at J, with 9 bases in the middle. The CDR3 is CASSMDTLYGYTF. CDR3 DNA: TGTGCCAGTAGTATGGACACCCTCTATGGCTACACCTTC. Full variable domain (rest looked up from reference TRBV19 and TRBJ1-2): DGGITQSPKYLFRKEGQNVTLSCEQNLNHDAMYWYRQDPGQGLRLIYYSQIVNDFQKGDIAEGYSVSREKKESFPLTVTSAQKNPTAFYLCASSMDTLYGYTFGSGTRLTVV.

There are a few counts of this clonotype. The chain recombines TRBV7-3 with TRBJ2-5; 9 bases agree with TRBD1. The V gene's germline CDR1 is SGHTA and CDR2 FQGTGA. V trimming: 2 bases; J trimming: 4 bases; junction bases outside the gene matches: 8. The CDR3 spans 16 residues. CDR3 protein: CASSLGDRAFGETQYF. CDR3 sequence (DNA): TGTGCCAGCAGCTTAGGGGACAGGGCATTTGGAGAGACCCAGTACTTC.

Here the CDR3 DNA reads TGTGCCACTGGGGGGGAGATCTACGAGCAGTACTTC. This codes for CATGGEIYEQYF. This chain links TRBV6-6 with TRBJ2-7; 7 nucleotides align to TRBD2. Trimming took 10 bases from V and 3 from J; bases not matched to a gene: 6. The CDR3 has 12 residues. In germline, CDR1 is MNHNY, CDR2 SVGAGI (reference sequence).

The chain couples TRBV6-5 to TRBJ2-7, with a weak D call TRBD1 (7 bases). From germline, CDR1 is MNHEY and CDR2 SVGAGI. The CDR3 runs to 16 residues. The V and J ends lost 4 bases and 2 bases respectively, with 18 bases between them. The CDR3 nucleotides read TGTGCCAGCAGTTCCATGAGACAGGGAGGAACCTACGAGCAGTACGTC. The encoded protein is CASSSMRQGGTYEQYV.

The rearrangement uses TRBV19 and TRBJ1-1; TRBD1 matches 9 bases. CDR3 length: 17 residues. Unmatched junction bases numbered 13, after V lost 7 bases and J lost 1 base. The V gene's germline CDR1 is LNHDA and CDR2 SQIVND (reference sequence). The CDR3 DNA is TGTGCCAGTATTCCCGGACGGGACAGGGTAGGGAACACTGAAGCTTTCTTT. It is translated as CASIPGRDRVGNTEAFF.

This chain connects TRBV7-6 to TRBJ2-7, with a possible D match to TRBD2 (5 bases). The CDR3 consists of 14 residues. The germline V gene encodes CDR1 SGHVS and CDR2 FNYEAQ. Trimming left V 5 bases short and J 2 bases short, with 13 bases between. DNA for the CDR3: TGTGCCAGCAGCCCCCCCGCCGGGGCCTACGAGCAGTACGTC. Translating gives CASSPPAGAYEQYV.

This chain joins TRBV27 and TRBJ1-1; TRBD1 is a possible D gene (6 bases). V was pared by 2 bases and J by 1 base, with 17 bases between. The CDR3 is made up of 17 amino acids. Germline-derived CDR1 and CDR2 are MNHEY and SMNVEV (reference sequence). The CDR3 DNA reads TGTGCCAGCAGTTTAATCACCCCAGGGGTCGGGAACACTGAAGCTTTCTTT. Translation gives CASSLITPGVGNTEAFF.

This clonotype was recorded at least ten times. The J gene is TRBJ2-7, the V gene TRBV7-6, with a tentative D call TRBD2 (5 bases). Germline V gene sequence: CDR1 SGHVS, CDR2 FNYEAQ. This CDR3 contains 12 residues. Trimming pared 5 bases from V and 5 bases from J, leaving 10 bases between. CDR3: CASSGAGDEQYF. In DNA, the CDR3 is TGTGCCAGCAGCGGAGCCGGGGACGAGCAGTACTTC.